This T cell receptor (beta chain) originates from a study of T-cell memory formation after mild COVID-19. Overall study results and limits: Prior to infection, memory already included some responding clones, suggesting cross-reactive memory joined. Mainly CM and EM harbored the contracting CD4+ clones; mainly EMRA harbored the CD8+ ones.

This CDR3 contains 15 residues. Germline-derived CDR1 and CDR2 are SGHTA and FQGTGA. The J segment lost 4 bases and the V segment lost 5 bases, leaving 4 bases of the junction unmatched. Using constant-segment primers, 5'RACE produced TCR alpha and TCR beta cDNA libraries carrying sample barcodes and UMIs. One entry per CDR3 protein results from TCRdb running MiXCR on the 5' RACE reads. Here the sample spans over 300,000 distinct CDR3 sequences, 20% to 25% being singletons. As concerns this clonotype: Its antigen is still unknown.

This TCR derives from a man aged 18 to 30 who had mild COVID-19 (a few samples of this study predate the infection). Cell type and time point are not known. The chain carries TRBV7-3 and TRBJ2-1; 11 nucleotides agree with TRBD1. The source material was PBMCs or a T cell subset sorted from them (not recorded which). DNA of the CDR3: TGTGCCAGCAGCAAGGACAGGGGGCTGTACAATGAGCAGTTCTTC. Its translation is CASSKDRGLYNEQFF.